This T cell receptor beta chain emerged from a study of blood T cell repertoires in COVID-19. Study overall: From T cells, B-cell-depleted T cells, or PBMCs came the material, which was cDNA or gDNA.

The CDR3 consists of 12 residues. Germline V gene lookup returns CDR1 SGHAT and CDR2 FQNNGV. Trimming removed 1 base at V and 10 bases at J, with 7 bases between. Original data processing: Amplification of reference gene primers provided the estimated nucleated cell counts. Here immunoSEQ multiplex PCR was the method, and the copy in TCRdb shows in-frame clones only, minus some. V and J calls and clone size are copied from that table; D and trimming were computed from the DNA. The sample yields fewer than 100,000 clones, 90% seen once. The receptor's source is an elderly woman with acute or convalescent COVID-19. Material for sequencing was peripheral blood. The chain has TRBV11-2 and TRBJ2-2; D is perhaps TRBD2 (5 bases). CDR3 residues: CASSLGLTELFF. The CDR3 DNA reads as TGTGCCAGCAGCTTAGGACTAACGGAGCTGTTTTTT. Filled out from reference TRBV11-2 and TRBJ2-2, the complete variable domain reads EAGVAQSPRYKIIEKRQSVAFWCNPISGHATLYWYQQILGQGPKLLIQFQNNGVVDDSQLPKDRFSAERLKGVDSTLKIQPAKLEDSAVYLCASSLGLTELFFGEGSRLTVL.